This TCR beta chain was captured in a study of T cell responses to AZD1222 COVID-19 vaccine (dated by TCRdb to the early 2020s). Looking at the study overall: A total of over 230 trial participants underwent TCR sequencing, of whom about 200 had received two doses of AZD1222 and 26 had received two doses of the MenACWY control vaccine. Trial participants were enrolled into age subgroups of 18-55, 56-69 and 70-plus years, which contained about 150, 28 and 57 TCR-sequenced participants, respectively.

This specimen's time point label, per the study, means: about 28 days (+/-7) after the second vaccine dose. AZD1222 recipients whose second dose came at about 4 weeks and those whose second dose came at about 12 weeks were combined into one group, since spike-specific TCR depth and breadth did not differ between the two schedules. Samples from vaccinated people were obtained from the UK trials COV001 and COV002, which included a single-blind randomized controlled phase 2/3 trial of AZD1222 (ChAdOx1 nCoV-19) in healthy adults. For TCRbeta chain sequencing, PBMC samples from trial participants were taken at day 0 and at day 28 after the second dose. Summary of the overall study and its limitations: CD4 TCRs associated with the vaccine covered the entire spike protein, and the dominant responses were in regions 160-218 and 743-854. Conclusions about previously exposed vaccinees were limited because only six or seven AZD1222 recipients were SARS-CoV-2 seropositive at baseline. Spike-specific TCR breadth and depth rose significantly after two AZD1222 doses compared with day 0 and with MenACWY recipients. The 56-69-year group was small, and its depth increase did not reach significance, likely because of low power. Because no day 14 peak-response samples were available, repertoires were characterized only after the peak T cell response. Reportedly, almost half of the unique spike-specific TCRs recognized epitopes lying outside the regions that are mutated in the B.1.351 and B.1.1.7 variants. Participants were mostly white British and included more females than males, and it was suggested by the authors that clonal diversity may have been underestimated.

The CDR3 regions of human TCRbeta chains were subjected to immunosequencing. The original pipeline was this. Repertoire TCRs were checked for matches against a reference library of SARS-CoV-2-specific TCRs that had been generated using the MIRA antigen-specificity platform. Breadth was defined as the fraction of unique TCRs that were SARS-CoV-2-associated, and depth was defined as the fraction of total T cells that were SARS-CoV-2-associated. Using the MIRA data, each spike-specific TCR was mapped to the spike region that the TCR reacts to and placed in a CD4 or CD8 class. Log10-transformed breadth and depth values were compared by one-way ANOVA with Sidak's multiple comparisons tests. TCRdb took this table from immuneACCESS and kept in-frame rearrangements with V and J called. Such tables lack part of the clones; where checked against another copy, unresolved V genes explain under half of the gap, and the rest is unexplained. The DNA was the basis for D and trimming; V, J and clone size are from that table. The sample table holds some 100,000 clones, of which about 88% were seen once. Less than 4% of the sample is taken by the ten largest.

About this clone: It lacks a known antigen. One base away there is no much larger clone; base qualities are not given.

V lost 0 bases and J lost 4 bases, and the count of bases not matched to a germline gene is 12. The CDR3 numbers 18 residues from cysteine through phenylalanine. Only the CDR3 region is kept as DNA, spanning 54 bases read in frame from base 1. CDR1 and CDR2 are read off the germline V gene as SGHDT and YYEEEE. The sequence came from an adult who received the AZD1222 COVID-19 vaccine. The sample in question was peripheral blood, obtained 28 days after the second AZD1222 dose. Rearrangement joined TRBV5-6 to TRBJ1-1; 10 bases in between match TRBD1. The nucleotide sequence reads TGTGCCAGCAGCTTGGTCGCCGGGACAGGGGCCAAGTTCACTGAAGCTTTCTTT. Its protein product is CASSLVAGTGAKFTEAFF.